The 17 T cell receptor beta chains presented below share a single source sample, sequenced in a study of immune evolution from preneoplasia to lung adenocarcinoma. The method was immunoSEQ multiplex PCR; TCRdb's version includes in-frame clones alone and lacks a portion of them. The sample records about 10,000 clones, 78% being singletons. Input material: FFPE minimally invasive lung adenocarcinoma tissue. These receptors all stem from a person aged 55-80 years with lung adenocarcinoma.

A few counts support this clone. The chain employs TRBV29-1 and TRBJ2-7, with 7 bases fitting TRBD1. V trimming: 7 bases; J trimming: 2 bases; junction bases outside the gene matches: 8. Germline lookup yields CDR1 SQVTM and CDR2 ANQGSEA. The CDR3 consists of 13 residues. CDR3 loop: CSATGTETYEQYF. The CDR3 DNA follows: TGCAGCGCTACCGGGACAGAGACCTACGAGCAGTACTTC.

DNA for the CDR3: TGCGCCAGCAGCCAAGAAGCACGGCGGCGGGAGACAGATACGCAGTATTTT. It specifies CASSQEARRRETDTQYF. The rearrangement links TRBV4-1 to TRBJ2-3; 7 nucleotides align to TRBD2. V lost 0 bases to trimming and J lost 3 bases; unmatched junction nucleotides: 9. CDR1 is MGHRA and CDR2 is YSYEKL in the germline V gene. The CDR3 is 17 residues long.

This clone was detected only once. This chain links TRBV6-1 with TRBJ2-7; a weak D match, TRBD1 (5 bases). This CDR3 has 12 residues. Germline V gene sequence: CDR1 MNHNS, CDR2 SASEGT. V was shortened by 6 bases and J by 2 bases, with 8 bases between the two germline ends. DNA of the CDR3: TGTGCCAGCAGCGACAGTCCCTACGAGCAGTACTTC. Protein product: CASSDSPYEQYF.

The chain uses TRBV7-8 and TRBJ1-5, with D unresolved. The V gene's germline CDR1 is SGHVS and CDR2 FQNEAQ. This CDR3 region has 12 residues. V was shortened by 1 base and J by 6 bases, with 4 bases between the two germline ends. CDR3 protein: CASSLGGQPQHF. CDR3 coding DNA: TGTGCCAGCAGCTTAGGGGGTCAGCCCCAGCATTTT.

The chain employs TRBV6-5 and TRBJ1-3; no reliable D call. CDR1 is MNHEY and CDR2 is SVGAGI in the germline V gene. Trimming removed 2 bases at V and 4 bases at J, with 9 bases between. This CDR3 is built from 14 residues. The CDR3 sequence: CASSYDLFGNTIYF. CDR3 nucleotide sequence: TGTGCCAGCAGTTACGATCTATTCGGAAACACCATATATTTT.

The V call is TRBV19, the J call TRBJ2-1; 12 positions match TRBD2. CDR1 and CDR2 (germline): LNHDA, SQIVND (reference sequence). Germline trimming cut 5 bases from V and 5 bases from J; bases unmatched to any gene: 16. The CDR3 loop spans 19 amino acids. The CDR3 DNA sequence: TGTGCCAGTAGTCCCCAGACTAGCGGGAGATACTTGCAAGACAATGAGCAGTTCTTC. It specifies CASSPQTSGRYLQDNEQFF. Filled out from reference TRBV19 and TRBJ2-1, the complete variable domain reads DGGITQSPKYLFRKEGQNVTLSCEQNLNHDAMYWYRQDPGQGLRLIYYSQIVNDFQKGDIAEGYSVSREKKESFPLTVTSAQKNPTAFYLCASSPQTSGRYLQDNEQFFGPGTRLTVL.

This clone has just one count. The chain joins TRBV18 to TRBJ1-1; D is unresolved. The germline gives CDR1 KGHSH, CDR2 LQKENI. The CDR3 runs to 15 residues. V was shortened by 2 bases and J by 3 bases, with 13 bases between the two germline ends. The DNA for the CDR3 is TGTGCCAGCTCACCATCTCCCGGCACGGACACTGAAGCTTTCTTT. Translating it yields CASSPSPGTDTEAFF.

This chain joins TRBV2 and TRBJ2-3; D not resolved. Germline-derived CDR1 and CDR2 are SNHLY and FYNNEI. V lost 2 bases and J 2 bases, leaving 2 bases between the germline ends. This CDR3 region has 12 residues. Written as DNA, the CDR3 is TGTGCCAGCAGTGAAATCACAGATACGCAGTATTTT. It is translated as CASSEITDTQYF.

The rearrangement links TRBV28 to TRBJ1-5, with a weak D call TRBD1 (6 bases). The CDR3 has 18 residues. V gave up 5 bases and J gave up 1 base, with 21 bases separating them. CDR1 and CDR2 (germline): MDHEN, SYDVKM. The CDR3 spells CASSHQIWGRRSNQPQHF. In DNA form, the CDR3 reads TGTGCCAGCAGTCATCAGATATGGGGGCGAAGGAGCAATCAGCCCCAGCATTTT.

CDR3 residues: CASSLRGSSDTQYF. The CDR3 coding sequence is TGTGCCAGCAGTTTAAGGGGGAGTTCAGATACGCAGTATTTT. The rearrangement uses TRBV27 and TRBJ2-3, with D perhaps matching TRBD1 (6 bases). Germline CDR1 reads MNHEY; CDR2 reads SMNVEV (reference sequence). V dropped 2 bases and J dropped 4 bases, with 10 bases sitting between them. The CDR3 is made up of 14 amino acids.

This clone was seen a single time. J is TRBJ2-2 and V is TRBV7-2; D not certain. V was trimmed by 1 base and J by 4 bases, leaving 13 bases between them. CDR3 length: 16 amino acids. Germline V gene lookup returns CDR1 SGHTA and CDR2 FQGNSA. The chain's CDR3 is CASSLVGSSITGELFF. The CDR3 DNA sequence: TGTGCCAGCAGCTTAGTGGGCAGCTCGATCACCGGGGAGCTGTTTTTT.

This clone appeared once. The chain recombines TRBV19 with TRBJ2-1; D possibly corresponds to TRBD2 (5 bases). CDR1 is LNHDA and CDR2 is SQIVND in the germline V gene (reference sequence). The CDR3 is 15 amino acids. V lost 3 bases and J lost 0, with 9 bases in between. As DNA, the CDR3 is TGTGCCAGTAGTATGCGTGGGAGCTCCTACAATGAGCAGTTCTTC. It encodes CASSMRGSSYNEQFF.

This rearrangement joins TRBV28 to TRBJ2-7, with D perhaps TRBD1 or TRBD2 (5 bases each). Germline assignment: CDR1 MDHEN and CDR2 SYDVKM. Trimming removed 6 bases from V and 8 bases from J, with 8 bases in between. The CDR3 extends over 10 amino acids. CDR3 DNA sequence: TGTGCCAGCAGCCTGGGACAGCAGTACTTC. Its translation is CASSLGQQYF.

The chain joins TRBV19 to TRBJ1-4; unclear D gene. CDR1 and CDR2 from the germline V gene are LNHDA and SQIVND (reference sequence). The V and J ends lost 3 bases and 5 bases respectively, with 13 bases between them. The CDR3 spans 15 residues. The CDR3 reads CASSISSATNEKLFF. CDR3 nucleotide sequence: TGTGCCAGTAGTATTTCTTCGGCTACCAATGAAAAACTGTTTTTT.

In this sample, this clone turned up once. The chain joins TRBV28 to TRBJ1-3; D remains ambiguous. V gave up 2 bases and J gave up 0 bases, with 14 bases separating them. Germline CDR1 is MDHEN and CDR2 is SYDVKM. This CDR3 has 17 amino acids. CDR3 DNA sequence: TGTGCCAGCAGTTTAATAAAAGGCGCCCGCTCTGGAAACACCATATATTTT. Translating it yields CASSLIKGARSGNTIYF.

J is TRBJ2-4 and V is TRBV21-1. TRBV21-1 is annotated as a pseudogene. The CDR3 sequence is 16 residues long. The CDR3 here is CASRPLGVSAKNIQYF. The CDR3 DNA reads TGTGCCAGCAGGCCGCTGGGGGTTTCGGCCAAAAACATTCAGTACTTC.

The chain uses TRBV5-6 and TRBJ2-3; D possibly matches TRBD1 or TRBD2 (5 bases each). The V and J ends lost 5 bases and 2 bases respectively, with 12 bases between them. This CDR3 is 14 amino acids long. Germline V lookup: CDR1 SGHDT, CDR2 YYEEEE. This CDR3 reads CASSWGFTTDTQYF. CDR3 coding DNA: TGTGCCAGCAGTTGGGGGTTTACCACAGATACGCAGTATTTT.